This entry is about one TCR beta chain. This sample was included in a study of blood T cell repertoires in COVID-19. As for the study in general: Both acute and convalescent COVID-19 samples were obtained from the United States, Italy and Spain.

Germline assignment: CDR1 SEHNR and CDR2 FQNEAQ (reference sequence). V gave up 4 bases and J gave up 0 bases; unmatched junction bases: 3. The CDR3 sequence is 15 residues long. TCRdb keeps only in-frame clones here, not all; method: immunoSEQ multiplex PCR. The sample contains fewer than 300,000 clones, more than 70% of which appear only once. The clonotype comes from a woman in her fifties or sixties with acute or convalescent COVID-19. The chain carries TRBV7-9 and TRBJ2-1, with 7 bases matching TRBD1. Sequenced sample: peripheral blood. CDR3 amino acids: CASSYRDSSYNEQFF. Written as DNA, the CDR3 is TGTGCCAGCAGCTACCGGGACAGCTCCTACAATGAGCAGTTCTTC.